The source of this T cell receptor (beta chain) is a study of T cell responses to AZD1222 COVID-19 vaccine. The study, taken as a whole, reports: Donor demographics were predominantly white British with a female majority; clonal diversity may be underestimated. Rises in breadth and depth of Spike-specific TCRs came after two AZD1222 doses. There were repertoire samples only from the period after the peak T cell response. Only 5 to 7 AZD1222 recipients were seropositive at baseline.

Clones were read by immunoSEQ multiplex PCR, and TCRdb kept only the in-frame ones, dropping some. Among under 200,000 clones listed, 90% to 95% were seen once. The CDR3 has 17 amino acids. V dropped 1 base and J dropped 0 bases, with 13 bases sitting between them. Germline V gene sequence: CDR1 MNHNS, CDR2 SASEGT. Points on this clone: Antigen specificity is unknown.

The V call is TRBV6-1, the J call TRBJ1-5, with D possibly being TRBD1 (5 bases). The sequence derives from an adult in good health. The sample here was peripheral blood, taken on day 0 of MenACWY control vaccination. The CDR3 DNA follows: TGTGCCAGCAGTGAAGGACATGACAGTTATAGCAATCAGCCCCAGCATTTT. It translates to CASSEGHDSYSNQPQHF.